This entry lists 30 T cell receptor beta chains sequenced from one sample in a study. One entry per CDR3 protein, called by TCRdb with MiXCR from the RT-PCR reads. The data contain more than 600,000 distinct CDR3 sequences, about 14% of them singletons. The specimen was memory CD4+ T cells from blood. These receptors came from a female donor in good health, serving as a healthy control.

This clonotype was counted many times. V usage is TRBV20-1 and J usage is TRBJ2-3; TRBD1 agrees at 10 bases. The V gene end was trimmed by 6 bases and the J gene end by 4 bases; junction bases not matched to a gene: 4. Looked up from germline, CDR1 is DFQATT and CDR2 is SNEGSKA (reference sequence). This CDR3 has 13 residues. The CDR3 here is CSAQTGGADTQYF. The CDR3 coding sequence is TGCAGTGCCCAGACAGGGGGCGCAGATACGCAGTATTTT.

The chain recombines TRBV5-6 with TRBJ1-4; 9 nucleotides align to TRBD1. The CDR3 consists of 15 residues. V gave up 4 bases and J gave up 8 bases; unmatched junction bases: 9. Germline CDR1 reads SGHDT; CDR2 reads YYEEEE. The CDR3 loop reads CASSRLTGGKEKLFF. In DNA form, the CDR3 reads TGTGCCAGCAGCCGTTTGACAGGGGGAAAGGAAAAACTGTTTTTT.

V and J are TRBV12-3 or TRBV12-4 and TRBJ2-3, with D unclear. The length of the CDR3 is 12 residues. Trimming pared 5 bases from V and 7 bases from J, leaving 10 bases between. For the CDR3, the DNA is TGTGCCAGCAGTGCACCCGATTATACGCAGTATTTT. This codes for CASSAPDYTQYF.

The rearrangement links TRBV3-1 to TRBJ1-4; D unresolved. With 1 base removed from V and 7 bases from J, the gap between germline ends came to 4 bases. Germline V gene sequence: CDR1 LGHDT, CDR2 YNNKEL (reference sequence). The CDR3 consists of 12 residues. The CDR3, as DNA: TGTGCCAGCAGCCAAGCAGGTGAAAAACTGTTTTTT. Translation gives CASSQAGEKLFF.

This rearrangement joins TRBV11-3 to TRBJ2-1; 9 nucleotides agree with TRBD2. With 3 bases clipped from V and 4 bases from J, the junction kept 7 bases outside the gene matches. The CDR3 consists of 16 residues. The V gene's germline CDR1 is SGHNT and CDR2 YENEEA. CDR3 in amino acids: CASSFISGGGYNEQFF. In DNA, the CDR3 is TGTGCCAGCAGCTTCATTAGCGGGGGTGGTTACAATGAGCAGTTCTTC.

This rearrangement joins TRBV27 to TRBJ2-5; D unresolved. Germline V gene lookup returns CDR1 MNHEY and CDR2 SMNVEV (reference sequence). Trimming took 5 bases from V and 7 from J, leaving 17 bases between them. The CDR3 totals 14 residues. Here the CDR3 reads CASSPTLGFGTQYF. DNA for the CDR3: TGTGCCAGCAGTCCGACATTGGGTTTTGGGACCCAGTACTTC.

Ten or more counts support this clonotype. The chain uses TRBV5-1 and TRBJ2-4; 7 bases map to TRBD2. J gave up 8 bases and V 5 bases, and 13 bases lay outside the gene matches. CDR1 and CDR2 from the germline V gene are SGHRS and YFSETQ. The CDR3 runs to 15 residues. The DNA of the CDR3 is TGCGCCAGCAGACGGGGTGCGGGACTACTGGACATTCAGTACTTC. Amino acids: CASRRGAGLLDIQYF.

This clonotype was found a few times. The J gene is TRBJ2-1, the V gene TRBV3-1; D is unresolved. The CDR3 is made up of 14 amino acids. The germline gives CDR1 LGHDT, CDR2 YNNKEL (reference sequence). V shed 0 bases and J shed 7 bases, with 10 bases lying between them. In DNA form, the CDR3 reads TGTGCCAGCAGCCAAGATATGGGGTGGAATGAGCAGTTCTTC. Translating gives CASSQDMGWNEQFF.

The chain's CDR3 is CASNAGTGTNEKLFF. CDR3 coding DNA: TGTGCCAGCAACGCCGGGACAGGGACTAATGAAAAACTGTTTTTT. This chain connects TRBV12-3 or TRBV12-4 to TRBJ1-4, with TRBD1 matching over 9 bases. This CDR3 is 15 amino acids long. V dropped 7 bases and J dropped 2; count of bases not matched to a gene: 5.

This rearrangement joins TRBV6-5 to TRBJ1-5; D remains ambiguous. The germline V and J ends were trimmed by 5 bases and 6 bases, with 14 bases remaining between them. CDR1 MNHEY and CDR2 SVGAGI come from the germline V gene. CDR3 length: 14 amino acids. CDR3 sequence reads: CASSTDSGSQPQHF. The CDR3 DNA reads TGTGCCAGCAGTACCGATAGCGGGAGTCAGCCCCAGCATTTT.

The chain combines TRBV5-5 with TRBJ2-7; no definite D call. V lost 1 base to trimming and J lost 1 base, with 9 bases between them. There are 14 residues in the CDR3. Germline CDR1 reads SGHKS; CDR2 reads YYEKEE (reference sequence). CDR3 nucleotides: TGTGCCAGCAGCTTGATCACGGAATCCTACGAGCAGTACTTC. This codes for CASSLITESYEQYF.

This clonotype has just a few counts. The CDR3 loop reads CASSLGSSGLGETQYF. The CDR3, as DNA: TGCGCCAGCAGCTTGGGGTCCTCGGGTCTCGGGGAGACCCAGTACTTC. This sequence joins TRBV5-1 and TRBJ2-5; D gene unclear. Germline V lookup: CDR1 SGHRS, CDR2 YFSETQ. CDR3 length: 16 amino acids. V was clipped by 0 bases and J by 5 bases, with 17 bases between them.

This clonotype was counted between two and nine times. The rearrangement joins TRBV10-3 to TRBJ1-2; D might be TRBD1 (6 bases). The CDR3 has 13 residues. Germline V gives CDR1 ENHRY, CDR2 SYGVKD. The V and J ends lost 11 bases and 6 bases respectively, with 19 bases between them. CDR3 in amino acids: CASREGGAHGYTF. Written as DNA, the CDR3 is TGTGCCTCCCGGGAAGGGGGGGCCCATGGCTACACCTTC.

This clonotype has just a few counts. The genes are TRBV28 and TRBJ1-3, with 7 bases that match TRBD1. This CDR3 has 15 residues. Per germline, CDR1 MDHEN and CDR2 SYDVKM. V was clipped by 4 bases and J by 1 base; unmatched bases: 4. The CDR3 DNA reads TGTGCCAGCAGTTGGGGACAGCTTTCTGGAAACACCATATATTTT. This encodes CASSWGQLSGNTIYF. Full variable domain (missing parts from reference TRBV28 and TRBJ1-3): DVKVTQSSRYLVKRTGEKVFLECVQDMDHENMFWYRQDPGLGLRLIYFSYDVKMKEKGDIPEGYSVSREKKERFSLILESASTNQTSMYLCASSWGQLSGNTIYFGEGSWLTVV.

This clonotype has a handful of counts. This chain connects TRBV15 to TRBJ2-1; D is possibly TRBD1 (6 bases). Trimming stripped 0 bases from V and 15 bases from J, with 21 bases between. In germline, CDR1 is LNHNV, CDR2 YYDKDF (reference sequence). The CDR3 sequence is 15 residues long. The CDR3: CATSRDPPRGGLVFF. Here the CDR3 DNA reads TGTGCCACCAGCAGAGATCCCCCCAGGGGCGGATTGGTGTTCTTC.

The V call is TRBV29-1, the J call TRBJ1-5, with 10 bases matching TRBD1. The CDR3 contains 13 residues. V gave up 6 bases and J gave up 6 bases; unmatched junction bases: 5. The germline V gene encodes CDR1 SQVTM and CDR2 ANQGSEA. This CDR3 is CSVGTGESQPQHF. The CDR3 DNA reads TGCAGCGTGGGGACAGGGGAGAGTCAGCCCCAGCATTTT.

The chain links TRBV19 to TRBJ2-7; D unresolved. The CDR3 runs to 14 residues. CDR1 is LNHDA, CDR2 SQIVND, per germline (reference sequence). V lost 3 bases to trimming and J lost 5 bases, with 14 bases between them. The CDR3 bases are TGTGCCAGTAGTATTAGTCGGCAGGTAAACGAGCAGTACTTC. Protein sequence: CASSISRQVNEQYF.

The rearrangement uses TRBV20-1 and TRBJ2-1; the match to TRBD2 covers 7 bases. Trimming took 0 bases from V and 2 from J; bases not matched to a gene: 4. Per germline, CDR1 DFQATT and CDR2 SNEGSKA (reference sequence). This CDR3 contains 15 residues. The CDR3 sequence is CSAREDGRTYNEQFF. CDR3 coding DNA: TGCAGTGCTAGAGAGGACGGGAGGACCTACAATGAGCAGTTCTTC.

This clonotype was recorded at least ten times. This sequence joins TRBV6-1 and TRBJ2-1; 11 nucleotides line up with TRBD2. Germline values: CDR1 MNHNS, CDR2 SASEGT. There are 19 residues in the CDR3. V shed 5 bases, J shed 6 bases, and the junction held 18 bases outside the gene matches. CDR3 bases: TGTGCCAGCAGTTATAATCCTACTAGCGGGAGTCGTACGGCCAATGAGCAGTTCTTC. It is translated as CASSYNPTSGSRTANEQFF.

In this sample, this clonotype turned up a few times. The genes are TRBV20-1 and TRBJ2-1; 8 positions match TRBD2. Germline V lookup: CDR1 DFQATT, CDR2 SNEGSKA (reference sequence). V lost 0 bases to trimming and J lost 7 bases; unmatched junction nucleotides: 8. This CDR3 region has 15 residues. CDR3 region: CSARDRRLARNEQFF. The CDR3 coding sequence is TGCAGTGCTAGAGATCGGAGACTAGCGAGGAATGAGCAGTTCTTC.

The table lists this clonotype with a few counts. V is TRBV5-5 and J is TRBJ1-3; D remains ambiguous. This CDR3 comprises 16 residues. The V gene's germline CDR1 is SGHKS and CDR2 YYEKEE (reference sequence). The V end was cut by 2 bases, the J end by 0 bases, with 12 bases between. The CDR3 protein is CASSFSGSSSGNTIYF. The CDR3 DNA reads TGTGCCAGCAGCTTCAGCGGGTCGAGCTCTGGAAACACCATATATTTT.

This clonotype was picked up many times. V is TRBV20-1 and J is TRBJ1-2; TRBD1 aligns across 7 bases. Unmatched junction bases numbered 9, after V lost 6 bases and J lost 8 bases. Germline assignment: CDR1 DFQATT and CDR2 SNEGSKA (reference sequence). This CDR3 is built from 12 residues. The chain's CDR3 is CSANQGVWGYTF. The DNA of the CDR3 is TGCAGTGCGAACCAGGGGGTTTGGGGCTACACCTTC.

This clonotype occurred a few times. This sequence joins TRBV7-6 and TRBJ1-5; a weak D match, TRBD1 (6 bases). Looked up from germline, CDR1 is SGHVS and CDR2 is FNYEAQ. This CDR3 is built from 16 residues. V was clipped by 5 bases and J by 3 bases, with 17 bases between them. The CDR3 DNA reads TGTGCCAGCAGCCGTCTACAGGGAGGTGACAATCAGCCCCAGCATTTT. Amino acid sequence: CASSRLQGGDNQPQHF.

This clonotype was counted between two and nine times. This chain links TRBV7-3 with TRBJ2-1; D is undetermined. Germline CDR1 is SGHTA and CDR2 is FQGTGA. The CDR3 is 14 amino acids. The V gene lost 5 bases and the J gene lost 2 bases, with 10 bases spanning the gap. This CDR3 is CASSPRPAYNEQFF. Written as DNA, the CDR3 is TGTGCCAGCAGCCCTCGGCCAGCCTACAATGAGCAGTTCTTC.

A note on this clonotype: This may arise from a read error, as a much more abundant clone is one base away. Since the CDR3 does not end with the conserved phenylalanine or tryptophan, this likely comes from a read error. The chain has TRBV12-3 or TRBV12-4 and TRBJ2-5; D unresolved. Trimming took off 1 base at V and 5 bases at J, with 11 bases between the two ends. The CDR3 consists of 14 residues. The DNA for the CDR3 is TGTGCCAGCAGTTTAGTGCCTAGTGGGGAGACCCAGTACTTA. It encodes CASSLVPSGETQYL.

The V and J genes are TRBV30 and TRBJ1-2; D gene ambiguous. This CDR3 spans 16 amino acids. Between the trimmed V and J ends, which lost 4 bases and 4 bases, there was a span of 22 bases. Germline V gene sequence: CDR1 GTSNPN, CDR2 SVGIG (reference sequence). In DNA form, the CDR3 reads TGTGCCTGGACCTATCCGGCAGCGATGCTCCGCTATGGCTACACCTTC. Amino acid sequence: CAWTYPAAMLRYGYTF.

This clonotype was recorded many times. For the CDR3, the DNA is TGCAGTGCCCTAGGGCCCCCGGCGGGAGGGTACAATGAGCAGTTCTTC. This gives the protein CSALGPPAGGYNEQFF. The V and J genes are TRBV20-1 and TRBJ2-1; 9 nucleotides match TRBD2. Germline loops: CDR1 DFQATT, CDR2 SNEGSKA (reference sequence). The J segment lost 4 bases and the V segment lost 6 bases, leaving 13 bases of the junction unmatched. The CDR3 runs 16 residues.

The rearrangement uses TRBV20-1 and TRBJ1-4; D is undetermined. This CDR3 region has 13 residues. V dropped 6 bases and J dropped 2 bases, with 10 bases sitting between them. In germline, CDR1 is DFQATT, CDR2 SNEGSKA (reference sequence). The CDR3 sequence: CSAEVATNEKLFF. DNA of the CDR3: TGCAGTGCCGAGGTGGCGACTAATGAAAAACTGTTTTTT.

This chain uses TRBV5-1 with TRBJ2-5, with D uncertain. The CDR3 runs to 16 residues. The V gene's germline CDR1 is SGHRS and CDR2 YFSETQ. Trimming left V 2 bases short and J 4 bases short, with 18 bases between. The CDR3 is CASSFNPDGRGETQYF. The DNA for the CDR3 is TGCGCCAGCAGCTTTAATCCCGATGGCAGAGGAGAGACCCAGTACTTC.

The CDR3 is CSATGGSINTGELFF. In nucleotides, the CDR3 is TGCAGTGCCACGGGGGGGAGTATAAACACCGGGGAGCTGTTTTTT. V and J are TRBV20-1 and TRBJ2-2; 8 bases line up with TRBD2. Germline V gives CDR1 DFQATT, CDR2 SNEGSKA (reference sequence). V was clipped by 6 bases and J by 2 bases; unmatched bases: 8. CDR3 length: 15 residues.